The source of this T cell receptor beta chain is a study of cytomegalovirus exposure and HLA in healthy donors. Study conclusions and caveats: Both high specificity and high sensitivity reportedly marked the classifier's diagnosis of cytomegalovirus status. Subsequent analysis revealed that first-cohort TCR clusters tended to co-occur in the roughly 120 validation repertoires. The study put some 150 TCR beta chains on its list as cytomegalovirus-associated.

Comments on this clone: Its target is not known.

The V gene end was trimmed by 3 bases and the J gene end by 0 bases; junction bases not matched to a gene: 5. Germline V CDR1 and CDR2: LGHNA, YNFKEQ. The CDR3 spans 17 residues. Generated by immunoSEQ multiplex PCR, the TCRdb table keeps only in-frame clones and is missing some. The sample contains some 98,000 clones, roughly 87% of which appear only once. The V and J genes are TRBV4-2 and TRBJ2-3, with TRBD2 identical over 11 bases. This TCR came from a man aged 18 to 29 in good health and CMV-seropositive. The sequenced material came from PBMCs. CDR3 in amino acids: CASSHKTSGVSTDTQYF. CDR3 bases: TGTGCCAGCAGCCATAAGACTAGCGGGGTTAGCACAGATACGCAGTATTTT.